Shown below are 11 T cell receptor beta chains from a single sample sequenced in a study of blood T cell repertoires in COVID-19. Assay: immunoSEQ multiplex PCR; the TCRdb copy retains only in-frame clones and omits some. The sample shows approximately 74,000 clones, 86% of them seen only once. The source material was peripheral blood. These receptors originate from a woman aged 60-70 years with acute or convalescent COVID-19.

The chain carries TRBV7-2 and TRBJ1-5, with 8 bases aligning to TRBD1. Germline CDR1 is SGHTA and CDR2 is FQGNSA. After removal of 5 bases from V and 7 bases from J, the junction contained 4 bases not matched to a gene. The CDR3 has 13 residues. Here the CDR3 DNA reads TGTGCCAGCAGCCAGGGGGCCCGGCAGCCCCAGCATTTT. Residues: CASSQGARQPQHF.

The J gene is TRBJ1-2, the V gene TRBV6-5; 8 bases match TRBD1. From germline, CDR1 is MNHEY and CDR2 SVGAGI. V trimming: 5 bases; J trimming: 3 bases; junction bases outside the gene matches: 5. This CDR3 region has 14 residues. The CDR3 protein is CASSNQGAHYGYTF. The CDR3 coding sequence is TGTGCCAGCAGTAACCAGGGGGCCCACTATGGCTACACCTTC.

The chain is built from TRBV18 and TRBJ2-2; 10 bases line up with TRBD2. V lost 2 bases to trimming and J lost 1 base; unmatched junction nucleotides: 4. Per germline, CDR1 KGHSH and CDR2 LQKENI. This CDR3 has 17 amino acids. The CDR3 nucleotides are TGTGCCAGCTCACCAGCTAGCGGGGGAGTGAACACCGGGGAGCTGTTTTTT. This codes for CASSPASGGVNTGELFF.

The gene calls are TRBV4-1 and TRBJ2-7; the match to TRBD2 covers 7 bases. Losses at the gene ends were 1 base for V and 0 bases for J; bases not matched to a gene: 18. Germline loops: CDR1 MGHRA, CDR2 YSYEKL. The CDR3 is made up of 20 amino acids. The CDR3 is CASSQVTFRYLAANSYEQYF. In nucleotides, the CDR3 is TGCGCCAGCAGCCAAGTTACATTTCGGTACCTAGCGGCAAACTCCTACGAGCAGTACTTC.

The V gene is TRBV7-9, the J gene TRBJ2-1, with 10 bases lining up with TRBD2. CDR3 length: 16 amino acids. The V gene's germline CDR1 is SEHNR and CDR2 FQNEAQ (reference sequence). The V gene end was trimmed by 2 bases and the J gene end by 7 bases; junction bases not matched to a gene: 8. CDR3 residues: CASSLTGAGGGNEQFF. CDR3 bases: TGTGCCAGCAGCTTAACAGGAGCGGGAGGGGGAAATGAGCAGTTCTTC.

The chain couples TRBV7-8 to TRBJ2-5; 11 nucleotides align to TRBD2. The V and J ends lost 5 bases and 2 bases, in that order; junction bases with no gene match: 4. The germline V gene encodes CDR1 SGHVS and CDR2 FQNEAQ. The CDR3 extends over 15 amino acids. CDR3: CASSRASGGQETQYF. The CDR3 bases are TGTGCCAGCAGCCGAGCTAGCGGGGGGCAAGAGACCCAGTACTTC.

V is TRBV5-1 and J is TRBJ1-1; a possible D gene is TRBD1 (5 bases). The CDR3 has 14 residues. V was cut by 1 base and J by 4 bases, with 11 bases left in between. The germline V gene encodes CDR1 SGHRS and CDR2 YFSETQ. CDR3 coding DNA: TGCGCCAGCAGCTTGAGGCAGGGAGGCACTGAAGCTTTCTTT. The encoded protein is CASSLRQGGTEAFF.

This clone was recorded a few times. J is TRBJ1-1 and V is TRBV30; D is unresolved. This CDR3 spans 12 amino acids. From germline, CDR1 is GTSNPN and CDR2 SVGIG (reference sequence). Between the trimmed V and J ends, which lost 0 bases and 3 bases, there was a span of 5 bases. The DNA for the CDR3 is TGTGCCTGGAGTGTTCAGGACACTGAAGCTTTCTTT. It specifies CAWSVQDTEAFF. Full variable domain (rest looked up from reference TRBV30 and TRBJ1-1): SQTIHQWPATLVQPVGSPLSLECTVEGTSNPNLYWYRQAAGRGLQLLFYSVGIGQISSEVPQNLSASRPQDRQFILSSKKLLLSDSGFYLCAWSVQDTEAFFGQGTRLTVV.

The chain carries TRBV6-2 or TRBV6-3 and TRBJ1-5; 8 bases align to TRBD1. Trimming at V came to 5 bases and at J to 1 base, leaving 7 bases not matched to a gene. The CDR3 runs 16 residues. CDR1 is MNHEY, CDR2 SVGEGT, per germline. The DNA of the CDR3 is TGTGCCAGCAGTACCCGTGGACAGGGCAGCAATCAGCCCCAGCATTTT. Protein sequence: CASSTRGQGSNQPQHF.

The gene calls are TRBV18 and TRBJ2-2; 10 bases align to TRBD2. Germline V gives CDR1 KGHSH, CDR2 LQKENI. The CDR3 spans 18 residues. After removal of 3 bases from V and 0 bases from J, the junction contained 7 bases not matched to a gene. Here the CDR3 DNA reads TGTGCCAGCTCACCCCAGCAAGCGGGAGGGACGAACACCGGGGAGCTGTTTTTT. It specifies CASSPQQAGGTNTGELFF.

V and J are TRBV24-1 and TRBJ2-3, with a weak D call TRBD2 (5 bases). Trimming cost V 3 bases and J 6 bases, with 9 bases left between them. Per germline, CDR1 KGHDR and CDR2 SFDVKD. CDR3 length equals 13 residues. CDR3 in DNA: TGTGCCACCAGTGATCCCGGGGTGGATACGCAGTATTTT. Translation gives CATSDPGVDTQYF.